This note documents a single T cell receptor (beta chain) sequence. The antigen is not known. This specimen belongs to a study of graft-versus-host responses after intestinal transplantation. At the level of the study: Multivisceral, liver-intestinal, or isolated intestinal grafts were transplanted into recipients. The study gave all recipients anti-thymocyte globulin induction, then tacrolimus and steroids for roughly 3 years.

Trimming took off 8 bases at V and 1 base at J, with 6 bases between the two ends. Germline CDR1 reads WSHSY; CDR2 reads SAAADI. The CDR3 extends over 11 amino acids. Findings of the study overall: The highest levels of circulating GvH clones went along with early declines in HvG clones after transplant. Detected in recipient marrow were GvH clones, some of which were first observed in ileum or blood.

Using immunoSEQ multiplex PCR, the repertoire was profiled, and TCRdb retains in-frame clones only, with some absent. The sample includes tens of thousands of clones, roughly 90% of them seen just once. This chain joins TRBV10-2 and TRBJ2-7, with unresolved D. The sequence was obtained from a human donor who received an intestinal transplant. The specimen was unstimulated CD8+ T cells sorted from spleen or lymph node cells, collected before intestinal transplant. This CDR3 reads CASAGSYEQYF. In DNA, the CDR3 is TGCGCCAGCGCAGGTTCCTACGAGCAGTACTTC.